The rows below give T cell receptor beta chains drawn from one sample of a study of cytomegalovirus exposure and HLA in healthy donors. Using immunoSEQ multiplex PCR, the repertoire was profiled, and TCRdb retains in-frame clones only, with some absent. The sample lists roughly 200,000 clones, almost 85% seen once, with 0.5% in the top ten. Source material: PBMCs. Source of these receptors: a woman in her fifties or sixties in good health and CMV-seronegative. Both conserved end residues are part of each CDR3. Each record gives: clone size, V gene, J gene, CDR3 length, D gene, CDR3 protein, CDR3 DNA. A D gene is named only where the DNA matches it firmly. Clone size appears in some rows only: once, few, many, or a class for an expanded clone.

abundance: few; v_gene: TRBV19; j_gene: TRBJ1-2; len: 17; d_gene: TRBD1; CDR3aa: CASLPGTVYLGDYGYTF; CDR3nt: TGTGCCAGCCTCCCAGGGACAGTCTATCTGGGGGACTATGGCTACACCTTC
abundance: .; v_gene: TRBV15; j_gene: TRBJ2-1; len: 15; d_gene: TRBD2; CDR3aa: CATSRVSGVADEQFF; CDR3nt: TGTGCCACCAGCAGAGTGAGCGGGGTGGCCGATGAGCAGTTCTTC
abundance: .; v_gene: TRBV18; j_gene: TRBJ2-6; len: 18; d_gene: .; CDR3aa: CASSRLHQTISGANVLTF; CDR3nt: TGTGCCAGCTCACGACTACACCAGACGATCTCTGGGGCCAACGTCCTGACTTTC
abundance: .; v_gene: TRBV7-2; j_gene: TRBJ2-1; len: 14; d_gene: .; CDR3aa: CASSFGGQPNEQFF; CDR3nt: TGTGCCAGCAGCTTCGGAGGTCAACCCAATGAGCAGTTCTTC
abundance: few; v_gene: TRBV6-6; j_gene: TRBJ1-1; len: 15; d_gene: .; CDR3aa: CASRPLQGSRTEAFF; CDR3nt: TGTGCCAGCAGACCCCTACAGGGATCCAGGACTGAAGCTTTCTTT
abundance: .; v_gene: TRBV11-2; j_gene: TRBJ2-1; len: 16; d_gene: TRBD1; CDR3aa: CASSVDRGRWGNEQFF; CDR3nt: TGTGCCAGCAGCGTGGACAGGGGGCGATGGGGCAATGAGCAGTTCTTC
abundance: .; v_gene: TRBV28; j_gene: TRBJ2-7; len: 16; d_gene: TRBD2; CDR3aa: CASRSPGLAGTYEQYF; CDR3nt: TGTGCCAGCAGAAGCCCGGGACTAGCGGGAACTTACGAGCAGTACTTC
abundance: .; v_gene: TRBV4-2; j_gene: TRBJ1-1; len: 13; d_gene: .; CDR3aa: CASSQDLEVGAFF; CDR3nt: TGTGCCAGCAGCCAAGATCTGGAGGTGGGCGCTTTCTTT
abundance: .; v_gene: TRBV4-1; j_gene: TRBJ2-3; len: 18; d_gene: TRBD2; CDR3aa: CASSQGFYTSGSGDTQYF; CDR3nt: TGCGCCAGCAGCCAAGGTTTTTACACTAGCGGGAGTGGAGATACGCAGTATTTT
abundance: once; v_gene: TRBV29-1; j_gene: TRBJ1-4; len: 13; d_gene: TRBD1; CDR3aa: CSARQGGNEKLFF; CDR3nt: TGCAGCGCACGACAGGGGGGTAATGAAAAACTGTTTTTT
abundance: .; v_gene: TRBV27; j_gene: TRBJ1-5; len: 14; d_gene: .; CDR3aa: CASSLAGGNQPQHF; CDR3nt: TGTGCCAGCAGTTTAGCAGGGGGCAATCAGCCCCAGCATTTT
abundance: .; v_gene: TRBV19; j_gene: TRBJ2-6; len: 16; d_gene: TRBD2; CDR3aa: CASRAGTNSGANVLTF; CDR3nt: TGTGCCAGTAGAGCCGGGACTAACTCTGGGGCCAACGTCCTGACTTTC
abundance: .; v_gene: TRBV6-5; j_gene: TRBJ1-2; len: 14; d_gene: TRBD1; CDR3aa: CASRRGQGSYGYTF; CDR3nt: TGTGCCAGCAGGAGGGGACAGGGAAGCTATGGCTACACCTTC
abundance: few; v_gene: TRBV7-2; j_gene: TRBJ2-3; len: 15; d_gene: TRBD2; CDR3aa: CASSLGGGTTDTQYF; CDR3nt: TGTGCCAGCAGCTTAGGCGGGGGGACCACAGATACGCAGTATTTT
abundance: .; v_gene: TRBV5-1; j_gene: TRBJ2-1; len: 16; d_gene: TRBD2; CDR3aa: CASSLHAGGLYNEQFF; CDR3nt: TGCGCCAGCAGCTTACACGCGGGGGGACTCTACAATGAGCAGTTCTTC
abundance: once; v_gene: TRBV28; j_gene: TRBJ2-5; len: 15; d_gene: TRBD2; CDR3aa: CASSFTSAVVKTQYF; CDR3nt: TGTGCCAGCAGTTTTACTAGCGCGGTAGTAAAGACCCAGTACTTC
abundance: .; v_gene: TRBV7-9; j_gene: TRBJ2-2; len: 18; d_gene: .; CDR3aa: CASSTSDRPYPNTGELFF; CDR3nt: TGTGCCAGCAGCACCTCTGACAGACCATATCCGAACACCGGGGAGCTGTTTTTT
abundance: .; v_gene: TRBV5-5; j_gene: TRBJ2-4; len: 14; d_gene: .; CDR3aa: CASSLLKAKNIQYF; CDR3nt: TGTGCCAGCAGCTTGTTAAAAGCCAAAAACATTCAGTACTTC